This T cell receptor beta chain is from a study of cytomegalovirus exposure and HLA in healthy donors. Study-level results: Most sequenced TCRs were rare (though some public TCRs occurred in many donors). HLA restriction was apparent for most CMV-associated TCR beta chains in a later analysis. In an earlier analysis, about 87% or about 30%: the productive usage of most TCR beta V segments. TCR association rates varied by HLA locus in a later analysis, with DRB1 highest and HLA-C lowest.

A remark on this clone: Its antigen is unidentified.

V lost 3 bases, J lost 2 bases, and 12 bases lay in between. Per the germline V gene, CDR1 is SGHRS and CDR2 is YFSETQ. The CDR3 is made up of 14 amino acids. The PCR ran on 60 Vbeta and 13 Jbeta primers. This table comes from immunoSEQ multiplex PCR, and its TCRdb copy is limited to in-frame clones, with some not included. In the table there are fewer than 200,000 clones, about 86% of which are singletons. The chain combines TRBV5-1 with TRBJ2-7, with a possible D match to TRBD2 (6 bases). The TCR was taken from a woman in her twenties or thirties in good health and CMV-seronegative. Sequenced input: PBMCs. CDR3 region: CASSSGGVAYEQYF. The CDR3 DNA reads TGCGCCAGCAGCTCAGGAGGGGTGGCCTACGAGCAGTACTTC.